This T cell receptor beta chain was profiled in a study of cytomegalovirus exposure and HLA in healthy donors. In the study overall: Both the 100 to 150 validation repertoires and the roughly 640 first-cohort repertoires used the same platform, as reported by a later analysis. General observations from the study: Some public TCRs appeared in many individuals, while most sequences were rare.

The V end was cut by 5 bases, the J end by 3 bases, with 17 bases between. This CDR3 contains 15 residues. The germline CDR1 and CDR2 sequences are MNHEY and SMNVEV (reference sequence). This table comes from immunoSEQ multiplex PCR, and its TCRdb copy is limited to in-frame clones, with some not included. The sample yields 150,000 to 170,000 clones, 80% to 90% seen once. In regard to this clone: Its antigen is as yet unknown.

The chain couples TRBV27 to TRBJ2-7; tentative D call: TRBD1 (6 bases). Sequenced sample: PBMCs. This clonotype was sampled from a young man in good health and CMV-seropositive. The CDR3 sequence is CASSPRQEMDYEQYF. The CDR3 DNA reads TGTGCCAGCAGTCCCAGACAGGAGATGGACTACGAGCAGTACTTC.